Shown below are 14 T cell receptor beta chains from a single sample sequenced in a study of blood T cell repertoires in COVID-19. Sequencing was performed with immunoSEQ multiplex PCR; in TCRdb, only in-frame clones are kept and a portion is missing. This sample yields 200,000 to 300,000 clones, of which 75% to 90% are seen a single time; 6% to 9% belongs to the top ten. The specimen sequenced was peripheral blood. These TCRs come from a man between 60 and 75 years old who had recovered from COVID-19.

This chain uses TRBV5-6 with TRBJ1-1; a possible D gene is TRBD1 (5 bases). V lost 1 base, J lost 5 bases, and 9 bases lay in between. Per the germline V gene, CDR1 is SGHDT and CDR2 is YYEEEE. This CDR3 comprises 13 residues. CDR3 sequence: CASSLLGGTEAFF. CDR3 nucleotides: TGTGCCAGCAGCTTGTTGGGGGGGACTGAAGCTTTCTTT.

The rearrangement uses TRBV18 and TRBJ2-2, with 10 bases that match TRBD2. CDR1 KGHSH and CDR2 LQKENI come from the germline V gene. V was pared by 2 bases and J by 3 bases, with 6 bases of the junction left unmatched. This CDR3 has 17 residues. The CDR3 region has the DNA TGTGCCAGCTCACCAAGAGCGGGGGGGCCTCACACCGGGGAGCTGTTTTTT. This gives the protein CASSPRAGGPHTGELFF.

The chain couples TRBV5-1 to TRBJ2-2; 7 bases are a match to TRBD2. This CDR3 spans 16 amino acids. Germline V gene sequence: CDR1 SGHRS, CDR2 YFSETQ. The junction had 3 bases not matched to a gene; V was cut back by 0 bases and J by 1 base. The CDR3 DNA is TGCGCCAGCAGCTTGGTGGCTAGCGGGAACACCGGGGAGCTGTTTTTT. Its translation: CASSLVASGNTGELFF.

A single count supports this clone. The CDR3 sequence: CASRGPVEGGEQFF. In DNA form, the CDR3 reads TGTGCCAGCAGAGGCCCAGTGGAAGGGGGTGAGCAGTTCTTC. The V call is TRBV2, the J call TRBJ2-1, with D possibly TRBD1 on 6 matching bases. The CDR3 length is 14 residues. V lost 6 bases to trimming and J lost 9 bases, with 18 bases between them. Germline V gene lookup returns CDR1 SNHLY and CDR2 FYNNEI.

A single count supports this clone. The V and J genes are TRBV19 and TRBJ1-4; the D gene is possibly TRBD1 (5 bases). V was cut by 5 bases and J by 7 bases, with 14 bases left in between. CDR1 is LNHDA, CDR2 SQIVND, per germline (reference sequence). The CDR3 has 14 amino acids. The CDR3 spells CASSAGREGEKLFF. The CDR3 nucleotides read TGTGCCAGTAGTGCAGGGAGGGAGGGTGAAAAACTGTTTTTT.

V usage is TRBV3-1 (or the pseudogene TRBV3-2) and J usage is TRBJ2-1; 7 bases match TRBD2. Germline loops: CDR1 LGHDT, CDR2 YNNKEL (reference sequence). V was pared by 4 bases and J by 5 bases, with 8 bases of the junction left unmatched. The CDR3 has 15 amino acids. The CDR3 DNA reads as TGTGCCAGCAGCCCACGGGGGGATGGCAACAATGAGCAGTTCTTC. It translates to CASSPRGDGNNEQFF.

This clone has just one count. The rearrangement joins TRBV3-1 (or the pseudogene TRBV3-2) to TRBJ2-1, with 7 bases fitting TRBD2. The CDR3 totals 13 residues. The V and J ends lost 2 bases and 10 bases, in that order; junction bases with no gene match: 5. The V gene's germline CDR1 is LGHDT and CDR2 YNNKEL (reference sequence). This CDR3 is CASSQLGGTEQFF. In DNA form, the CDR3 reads TGTGCCAGCAGCCAATTGGGGGGGACCGAGCAGTTCTTC.

For the CDR3, the DNA is TGTGCCAGTAGTATTTTCCGGACAGGGGGCGCGGGAGGTGCCGGGGAGCTGTTTTTT. This translates into CASSIFRTGGAGGAGELFF. J is TRBJ2-2 and V is TRBV19, with TRBD1 identical over 11 bases. The CDR3 contains 19 residues. Germline lookup yields CDR1 LNHDA and CDR2 SQIVND (reference sequence). Trimming cost V 3 bases and J 6 bases; bases outside gene matches: 15. Variable domain in full (rest from reference TRBV19 and TRBJ2-2): DGGITQSPKYLFRKEGQNVTLSCEQNLNHDAMYWYRQDPGQGLRLIYYSQIVNDFQKGDIAEGYSVSREKKESFPLTVTSAQKNPTAFYLCASSIFRTGGAGGAGELFFGEGSRLTVL.

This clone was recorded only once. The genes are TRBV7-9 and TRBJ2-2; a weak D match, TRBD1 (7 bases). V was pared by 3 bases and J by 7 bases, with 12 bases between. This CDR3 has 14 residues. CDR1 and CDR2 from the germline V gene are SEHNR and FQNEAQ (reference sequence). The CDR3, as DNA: TGTGCCAGCAGCTTGGAGGGGGCGGTCGGGGAGCTGTTTTTT. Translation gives CASSLEGAVGELFF.

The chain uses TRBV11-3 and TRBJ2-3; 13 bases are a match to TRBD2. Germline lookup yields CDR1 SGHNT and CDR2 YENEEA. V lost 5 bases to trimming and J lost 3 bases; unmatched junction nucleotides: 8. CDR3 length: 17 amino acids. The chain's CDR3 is CASSPGLAGLSTDTQYF. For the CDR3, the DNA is TGTGCCAGCAGCCCGGGACTAGCGGGGCTATCGACAGATACGCAGTATTTT.

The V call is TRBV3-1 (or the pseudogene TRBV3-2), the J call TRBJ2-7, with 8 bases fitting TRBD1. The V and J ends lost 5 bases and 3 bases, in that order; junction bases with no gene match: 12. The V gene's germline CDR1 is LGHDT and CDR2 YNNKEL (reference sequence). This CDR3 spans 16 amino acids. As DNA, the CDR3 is TGTGCCAGCAGCTCGACTAGAGAAGGGACAGGCTACGAGCAGTACTTC. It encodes CASSSTREGTGYEQYF.

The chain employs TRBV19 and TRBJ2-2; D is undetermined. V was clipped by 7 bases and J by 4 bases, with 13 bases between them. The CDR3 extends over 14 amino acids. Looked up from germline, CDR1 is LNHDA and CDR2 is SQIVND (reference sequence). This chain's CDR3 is CASTRLPGTGELFF. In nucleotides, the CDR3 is TGTGCCAGTACCAGGCTCCCCGGCACCGGGGAGCTGTTTTTT.

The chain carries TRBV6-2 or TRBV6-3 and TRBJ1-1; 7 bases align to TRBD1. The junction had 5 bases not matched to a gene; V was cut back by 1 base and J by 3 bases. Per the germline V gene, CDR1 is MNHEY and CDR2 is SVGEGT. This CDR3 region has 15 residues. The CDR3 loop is CASSYFQGGDTEAFF. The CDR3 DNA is TGTGCCAGCAGTTACTTCCAGGGGGGAGACACTGAAGCTTTCTTT.

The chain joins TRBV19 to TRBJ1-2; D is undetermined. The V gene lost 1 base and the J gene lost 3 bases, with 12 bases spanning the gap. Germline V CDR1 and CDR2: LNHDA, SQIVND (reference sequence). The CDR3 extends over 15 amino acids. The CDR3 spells CASSIGQRVDYGYTF. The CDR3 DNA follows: TGTGCCAGTAGTATAGGCCAACGGGTCGACTATGGCTACACCTTC.